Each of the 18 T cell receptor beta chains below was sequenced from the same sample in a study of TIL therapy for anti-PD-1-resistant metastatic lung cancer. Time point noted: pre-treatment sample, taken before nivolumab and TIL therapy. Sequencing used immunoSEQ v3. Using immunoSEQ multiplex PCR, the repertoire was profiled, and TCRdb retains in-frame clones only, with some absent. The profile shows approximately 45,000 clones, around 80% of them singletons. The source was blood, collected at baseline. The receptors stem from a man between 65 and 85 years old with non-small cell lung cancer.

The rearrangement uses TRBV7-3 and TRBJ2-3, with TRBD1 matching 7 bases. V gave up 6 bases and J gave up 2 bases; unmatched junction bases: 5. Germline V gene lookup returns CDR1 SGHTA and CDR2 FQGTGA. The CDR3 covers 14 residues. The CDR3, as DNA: TGTGCCAGCAGTTCCGGGACAGCCACAGATACGCAGTATTTT. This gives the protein CASSSGTATDTQYF.

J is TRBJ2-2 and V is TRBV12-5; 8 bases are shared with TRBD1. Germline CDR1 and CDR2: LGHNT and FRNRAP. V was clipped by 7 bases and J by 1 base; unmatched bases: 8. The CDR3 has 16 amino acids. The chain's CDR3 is CASALDGTGNTGELFF. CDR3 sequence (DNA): TGTGCTAGTGCCCTAGATGGGACAGGGAACACCGGGGAGCTGTTTTTT.

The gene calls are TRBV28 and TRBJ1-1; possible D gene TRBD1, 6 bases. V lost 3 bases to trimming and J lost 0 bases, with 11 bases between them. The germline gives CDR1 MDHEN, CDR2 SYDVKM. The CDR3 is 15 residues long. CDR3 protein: CASSFAGAMNTEAFF. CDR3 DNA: TGTGCCAGCAGTTTCGCAGGGGCCATGAACACTGAAGCTTTCTTT.

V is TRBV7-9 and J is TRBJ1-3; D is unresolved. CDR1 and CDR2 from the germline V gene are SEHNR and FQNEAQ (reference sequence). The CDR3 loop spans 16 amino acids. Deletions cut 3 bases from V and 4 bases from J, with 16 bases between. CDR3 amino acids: CASSFLQRASGNTIYF. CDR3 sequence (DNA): TGTGCCAGCAGCTTTCTTCAGAGGGCGTCCGGAAACACCATATATTTT. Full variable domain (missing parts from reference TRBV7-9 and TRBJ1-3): DTGVSQNPRHKITKRGQNVTFRCDPISEHNRLYWYRQTLGQGPEFLTYFQNEAQLEKSRLLSDRFSAERPKGSFSTLEIQRTEQGDSAMYLCASSFLQRASGNTIYFGEGSWLTVV.

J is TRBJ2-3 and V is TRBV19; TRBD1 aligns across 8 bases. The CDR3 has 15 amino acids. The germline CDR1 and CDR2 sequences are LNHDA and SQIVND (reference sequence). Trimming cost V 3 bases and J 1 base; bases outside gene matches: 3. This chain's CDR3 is CASSMGTGGTDTQYF. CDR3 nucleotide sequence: TGTGCCAGTAGTATGGGGACAGGAGGCACAGATACGCAGTATTTT.

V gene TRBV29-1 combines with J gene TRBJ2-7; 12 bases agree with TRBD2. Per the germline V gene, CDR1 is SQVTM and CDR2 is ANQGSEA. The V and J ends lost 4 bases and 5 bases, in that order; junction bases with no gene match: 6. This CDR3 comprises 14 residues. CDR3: CSVAYSSGRDEQYF. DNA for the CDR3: TGCAGCGTTGCCTACTCTAGCGGGAGGGACGAGCAGTACTTC.

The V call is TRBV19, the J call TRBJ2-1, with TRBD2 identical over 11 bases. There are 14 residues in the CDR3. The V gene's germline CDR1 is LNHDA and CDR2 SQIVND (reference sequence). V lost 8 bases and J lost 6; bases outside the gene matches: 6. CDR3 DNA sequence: TGTGCCAGTTCTAGCGGGAGGACCCTCAATGAGCAGTTCTTC. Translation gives CASSSGRTLNEQFF. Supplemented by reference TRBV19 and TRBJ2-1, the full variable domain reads DGGITQSPKYLFRKEGQNVTLSCEQNLNHDAMYWYRQDPGQGLRLIYYSQIVNDFQKGDIAEGYSVSREKKESFPLTVTSAQKNPTAFYLCASSSGRTLNEQFFGPGTRLTVL.

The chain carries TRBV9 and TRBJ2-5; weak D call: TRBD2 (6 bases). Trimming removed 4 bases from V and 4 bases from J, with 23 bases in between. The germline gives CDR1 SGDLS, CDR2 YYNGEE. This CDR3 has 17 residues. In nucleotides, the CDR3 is TGTGCCAGCAGCCCCCCCGTGGGGGAGGAGTGGGGAGAGACCCAGTACTTC. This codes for CASSPPVGEEWGETQYF. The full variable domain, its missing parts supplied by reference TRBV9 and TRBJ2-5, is DSGVTQTPKHLITATGQRVTLRCSPRSGDLSVYWYQQSLDQGLQFLIQYYNGEERAKGNILERFSAQQFPDLHSELNLSSLELGDSALYFCASSPPVGEEWGETQYFGPGTRLLVL.

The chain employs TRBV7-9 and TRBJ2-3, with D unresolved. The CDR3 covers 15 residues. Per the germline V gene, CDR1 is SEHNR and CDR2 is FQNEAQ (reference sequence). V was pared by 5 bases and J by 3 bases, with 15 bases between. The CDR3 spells CASSPRTLTTDTQYF. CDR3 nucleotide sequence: TGTGCCAGCAGCCCCCGGACCTTAACTACAGATACGCAGTATTTT.

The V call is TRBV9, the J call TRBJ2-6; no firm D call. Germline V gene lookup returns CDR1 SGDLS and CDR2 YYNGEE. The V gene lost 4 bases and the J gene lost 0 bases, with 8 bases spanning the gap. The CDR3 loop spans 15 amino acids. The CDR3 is CASSPRYSGANVLTF. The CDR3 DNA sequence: TGTGCCAGCAGCCCCCGCTACTCTGGGGCCAACGTCCTGACTTTC. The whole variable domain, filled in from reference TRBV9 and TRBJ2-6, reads DSGVTQTPKHLITATGQRVTLRCSPRSGDLSVYWYQQSLDQGLQFLIQYYNGEERAKGNILERFSAQQFPDLHSELNLSSLELGDSALYFCASSPRYSGANVLTFGAGSRLTVL.

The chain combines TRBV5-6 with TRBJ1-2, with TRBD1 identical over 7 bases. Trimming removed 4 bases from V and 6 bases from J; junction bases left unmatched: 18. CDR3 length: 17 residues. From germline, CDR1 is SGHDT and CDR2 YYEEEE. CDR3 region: CASSLEKRRRGLDGYTF. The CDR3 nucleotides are TGTGCCAGCAGCCTGGAGAAACGGCGGAGGGGGCTCGATGGCTACACCTTC.

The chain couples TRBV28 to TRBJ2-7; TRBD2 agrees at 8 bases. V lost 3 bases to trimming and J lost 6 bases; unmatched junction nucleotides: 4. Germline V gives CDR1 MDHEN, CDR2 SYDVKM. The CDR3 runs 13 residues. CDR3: CASSFPGTSEQYF. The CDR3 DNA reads TGTGCCAGCAGTTTTCCCGGGACTAGCGAGCAGTACTTC.

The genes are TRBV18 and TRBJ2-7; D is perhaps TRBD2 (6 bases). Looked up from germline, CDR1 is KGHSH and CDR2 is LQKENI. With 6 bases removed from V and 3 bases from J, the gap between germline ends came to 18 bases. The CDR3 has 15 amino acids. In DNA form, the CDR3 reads TGTGCCAGCTCTCTGGAGGGGTATGGGGTCTACGAGCAGTACTTC. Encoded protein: CASSLEGYGVYEQYF. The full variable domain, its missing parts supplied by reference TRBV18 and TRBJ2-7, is NAGVMQNPRHLVRRRGQEARLRCSPMKGHSHVYWYRQLPEEGLKFMVYLQKENIIDESGMPKERFSAEFPKEGPSILRIQQVVRGDSAAYFCASSLEGYGVYEQYFGPGTRLTVT.

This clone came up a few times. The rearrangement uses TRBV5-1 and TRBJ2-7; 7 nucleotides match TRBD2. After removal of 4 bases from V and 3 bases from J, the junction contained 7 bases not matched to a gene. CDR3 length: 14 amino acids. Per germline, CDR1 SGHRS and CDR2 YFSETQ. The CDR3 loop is CASSPRGGNYEQYF. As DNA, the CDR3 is TGCGCCAGCAGCCCGCGGGGAGGGAACTACGAGCAGTACTTC. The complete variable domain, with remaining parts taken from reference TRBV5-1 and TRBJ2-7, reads KAGVTQTPRYLIKTRGQQVTLSCSPISGHRSVSWYQQTPGQGLQFLFEYFSETQRNKGNFPGRFSGRQFSNSRSEMNVSTLELGDSALYLCASSPRGGNYEQYFGPGTRLTVT.

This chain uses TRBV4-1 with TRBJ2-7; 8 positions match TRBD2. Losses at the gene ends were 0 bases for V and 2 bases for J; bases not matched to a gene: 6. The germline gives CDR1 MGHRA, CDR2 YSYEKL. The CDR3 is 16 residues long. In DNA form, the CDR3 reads TGCGCCAGCAGCCAAGAATCGGTAGCGGGGCCCTACGAGCAGTACTTC. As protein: CASSQESVAGPYEQYF.

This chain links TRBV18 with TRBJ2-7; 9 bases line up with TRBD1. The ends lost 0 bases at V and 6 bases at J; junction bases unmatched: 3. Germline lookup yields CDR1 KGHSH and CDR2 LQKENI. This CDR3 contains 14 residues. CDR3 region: CASSPPQTGGEQYF. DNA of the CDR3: TGTGCCAGCTCACCACCGCAGACAGGGGGCGAGCAGTACTTC.

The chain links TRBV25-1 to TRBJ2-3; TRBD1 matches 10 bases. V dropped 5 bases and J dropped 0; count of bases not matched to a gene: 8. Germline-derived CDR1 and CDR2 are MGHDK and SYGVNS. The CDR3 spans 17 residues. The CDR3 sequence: CASSSWTGGLSTDTQYF. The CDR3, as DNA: TGTGCCAGCAGTAGTTGGACAGGGGGGCTGAGCACAGATACGCAGTATTTT.

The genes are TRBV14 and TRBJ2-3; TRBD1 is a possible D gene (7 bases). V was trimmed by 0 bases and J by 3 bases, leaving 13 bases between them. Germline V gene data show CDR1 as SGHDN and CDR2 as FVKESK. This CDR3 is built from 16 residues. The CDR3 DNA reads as TGTGCCAGCAGCCAAGATCGACAGGGAGGAACAGATACGCAGTATTTT. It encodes CASSQDRQGGTDTQYF.